These 7 T cell receptor beta chains originate from one sample sequenced in a study of OX40 agonist ivuxolimab in advanced cancers. The protocol used for the library was the immunoSEQ multiplex PCR assay. Imported from immuneACCESS, the table was reduced by TCRdb to in-frame sequences with V and J called. These copies leave out some clones; in studies compared against another copy, an unresolved V gene accounts for under half, and the cause of the remainder is not known. This sample comprises some 54,000 clones, 60% to 80% of them detected only once. Of the sample, 4% to 5% falls within the top ten clones. The sample was CD4+ or CD8+ T cells sorted from blood, taken in a trial of the OX40 agonist ivuxolimab. These receptors all stem from an adult with an advanced solid tumor such as melanoma, head and neck, liver or kidney cancer.

This clone was detected only once. This chain connects TRBV7-2 to TRBJ2-7; TRBD1 is a possible D gene (5 bases). Trimming pared 1 base from V and 4 bases from J, leaving 17 bases between. Germline V gives CDR1 SGHTA, CDR2 FQGNSA. The CDR3 consists of 16 residues. In nucleotides, the CDR3 is TGTGCCAGCAGCTTAGTCCCCGGCCTTCCAGGGTACGAGCAGTACTTC. This translates into CASSLVPGLPGYEQYF.

This clone occurred a few times. V is TRBV5-5 and J is TRBJ2-3; 8 positions agree with TRBD1. The ends lost 0 bases at V and 4 bases at J; junction bases unmatched: 7. Germline values: CDR1 SGHKS, CDR2 YYEKEE (reference sequence). CDR3 length: 16 residues. Here the CDR3 reads CASSLGTGIRADTQYF. The CDR3 nucleotides read TGTGCCAGCAGCTTGGGGACAGGGATCCGGGCAGATACGCAGTATTTT.

The chain uses TRBV2 and TRBJ1-1, with TRBD1 matching over 8 bases. This CDR3 is built from 14 residues. Looked up from germline, CDR1 is SNHLY and CDR2 is FYNNEI. V lost 6 bases to trimming and J lost 4 bases; unmatched junction nucleotides: 7. CDR3 DNA: TGTGCCAGCAGCCTGACAGGGGCAACCACTGAAGCTTTCTTT. It translates to CASSLTGATTEAFF.

The chain has TRBV10-1 and TRBJ1-1; D gene uncertain. V gave up 2 bases and J gave up 4 bases, with 8 bases separating them. The CDR3 length is 13 residues. Germline loops: CDR1 WNHNN, CDR2 SYGVQD (reference sequence). CDR3 sequence reads: CASSEASGTEAFF. The CDR3 DNA follows: TGCGCCAGCAGTGAGGCATCGGGCACTGAAGCTTTCTTT.

The chain is built from TRBV11-3 and TRBJ2-3, with 9 bases fitting TRBD1. V trimming: 5 bases; J trimming: 6 bases; junction bases outside the gene matches: 6. Germline values: CDR1 SGHNT, CDR2 YENEEA. The CDR3 has 14 amino acids. Written as DNA, the CDR3 is TGTGCCAGCAGCCCGGGACAGGGCGTGGATACGCAGTATTTT. As protein: CASSPGQGVDTQYF.

The genes are TRBV15 and TRBJ2-7, with D possibly called TRBD1 or TRBD2 (5 bases each). The V end lost 6 bases, the J end lost 3 bases, and 21 bases lay between the germline ends. CDR3 length: 16 residues. The germline V gene encodes CDR1 LNHNV and CDR2 YYDKDF (reference sequence). The CDR3 spells CATSNPGAIGFYEQYF. As DNA, the CDR3 is TGTGCCACCAGTAACCCCGGGGCTATAGGATTCTACGAGCAGTACTTC.

This chain links TRBV6-1 with TRBJ2-1; D unresolved. The CDR3 spans 15 residues. The germline V gene has CDR1 MNHNS and CDR2 SASEGT. Trimming took off 1 base at V and 4 bases at J, with 11 bases between the two ends. CDR3 DNA sequence: TGTGCCAGCAGTGAAGGACCGAACCAATACAATGAGCAGTTCTTC. Translation gives CASSEGPNQYNEQFF.